The 6 T cell receptor beta chains presented below share a single source sample, sequenced in a study of blood T cell repertoires in COVID-19. Sequencing used immunoSEQ multiplex PCR; TCRdb keeps in-frame clones, though not all of them. The sample has roughly 120,000 clones, approximately 84% seen once. The sequenced sample was peripheral blood. These receptors were collected from a woman aged 40 to 50 with acute or convalescent COVID-19.

CDR3 sequence: CASSLGTGGGTEAFF. CDR3 DNA: TGTGCCAGCAGTTTAGGGACAGGGGGGGGAACTGAAGCTTTCTTT. The chain joins TRBV27 to TRBJ1-1, with 11 bases fitting TRBD1. Germline V gene sequence: CDR1 MNHEY, CDR2 SMNVEV (reference sequence). The CDR3 length is 15 residues. The V and J ends lost 2 bases and 5 bases, in that order; junction bases with no gene match: 4.

J is TRBJ2-1 and V is TRBV10-2, with D hard to call. CDR3 length: 12 amino acids. The V and J ends lost 3 bases and 4 bases respectively, with 4 bases between them. CDR1 is WSHSY and CDR2 is SAAADI in the germline V gene. In DNA, the CDR3 is TGCGCCAGCAGTGACTCTTACAATGAGCAGTTCTTC. It encodes CASSDSYNEQFF.

V gene TRBV3-1 (or the pseudogene TRBV3-2) combines with J gene TRBJ2-1, with 8 bases lining up with TRBD2. Trimming removed 3 bases from V and 7 bases from J; junction bases left unmatched: 5. This CDR3 contains 14 residues. The germline V gene encodes CDR1 LGHDT and CDR2 YNNKEL (reference sequence). DNA for the CDR3: TGTGCCAGCAGCCAGCGCGGGGGGCCGAATGAGCAGTTCTTC. Translated, it gives CASSQRGGPNEQFF.

The chain is built from TRBV7-8 and TRBJ1-2, with 8 bases that match TRBD1. Germline-derived CDR1 and CDR2 are SGHVS and FQNEAQ. CDR3 length: 13 amino acids. The V gene end was trimmed by 5 bases and the J gene end by 8 bases; junction bases not matched to a gene: 7. DNA of the CDR3: TGTGCCAGCAGCCCTGGACAGGGAAAGGGCTACACCTTC. It yields the protein CASSPGQGKGYTF. Drawing the rest from reference TRBV7-8 and TRBJ1-2, the complete variable domain is GAGVSQSPRYKVAKRGQDVALRCDPISGHVSLFWYQQALGQGPEFLTYFQNEAQLDKSGLPSDRFFAERPEGSVSTLKIQRTQQEDSAVYLCASSPGQGKGYTFGSGTRLTVV.

The gene calls are TRBV4-3 and TRBJ1-1, with D maybe TRBD1 (5 bases). The V gene's germline CDR1 is LGHNA and CDR2 YSLEER. V lost 5 bases to trimming and J lost 0 bases, with 13 bases between them. This CDR3 contains 15 residues. The CDR3 sequence: CASSSRGGVNTEAFF. The CDR3 DNA reads TGCGCCAGCAGCTCCCGCGGGGGTGTGAACACTGAAGCTTTCTTT.

The chain uses TRBV7-2 and TRBJ1-2, with D unclear. The V end was cut by 5 bases, the J end by 3 bases, with 16 bases between. Germline V gene lookup returns CDR1 SGHTA and CDR2 FQGNSA. The CDR3 is 15 amino acids. In DNA, the CDR3 is TGTGCCAGCAGCCGGCTACTCGGAGGGTACTATGGCTACACCTTC. Its protein product is CASSRLLGGYYGYTF.